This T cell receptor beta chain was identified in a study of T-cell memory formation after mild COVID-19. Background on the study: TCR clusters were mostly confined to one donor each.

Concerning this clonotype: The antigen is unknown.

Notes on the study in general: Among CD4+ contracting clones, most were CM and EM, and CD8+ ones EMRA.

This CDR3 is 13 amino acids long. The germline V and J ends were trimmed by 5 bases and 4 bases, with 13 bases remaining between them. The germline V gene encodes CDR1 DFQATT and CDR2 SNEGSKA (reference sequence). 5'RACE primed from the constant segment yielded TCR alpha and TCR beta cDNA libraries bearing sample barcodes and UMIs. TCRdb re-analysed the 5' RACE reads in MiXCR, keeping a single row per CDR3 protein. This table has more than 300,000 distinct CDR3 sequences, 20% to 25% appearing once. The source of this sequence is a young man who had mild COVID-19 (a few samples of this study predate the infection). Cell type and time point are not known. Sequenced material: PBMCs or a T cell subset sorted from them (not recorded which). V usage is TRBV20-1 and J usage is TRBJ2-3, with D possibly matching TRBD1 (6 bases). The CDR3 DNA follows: TGCAGTGCTGACACCTCAGGGGCAGATACGCAGTATTTT. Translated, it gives CSADTSGADTQYF.